These 32 T cell receptor beta chains share one sample of origin, sequenced in a study of T cells in tumors after PD-1 blockade. Some clones are missing from TCRdb's copy, which holds only in-frame ones; the method was immunoSEQ multiplex PCR. The sample lists 60,000 to 75,000 clones, roughly 70% occurring once. The material sequenced was PBMCs, taken after anti-PD-1 treatment. These receptor sequences come from a human donor with basal cell carcinoma.

The V call is TRBV2, the J call TRBJ2-3; D is tentatively TRBD1 or TRBD2 (5 bases each). V was pared by 8 bases and J by 4 bases, with 10 bases between. The CDR3 length is 12 residues. Looked up from germline, CDR1 is SNHLY and CDR2 is FYNNEI. The CDR3 DNA sequence: TGTGCCAGCGAGGGGAGCGCAGATACGCAGTATTTT. This gives the protein CASEGSADTQYF. Full variable domain (outside the CDR3, taken from reference TRBV2 and TRBJ2-3): EPEVTQTPSHQVTQMGQEVILRCVPISNHLYFYWYRQILGQKVEFLVSFYNNEISEKSEIFDDQFSVERPDGSNFTLKIRSTKLEDSAMYFCASEGSADTQYFGPGTRLTVL.

This chain links TRBV5-1 with TRBJ2-5; D is perhaps TRBD1 or TRBD2 (5 bases each). In germline, CDR1 is SGHRS, CDR2 YFSETQ. Deletions cut 3 bases from V and 5 bases from J, with 14 bases between. CDR3 length: 14 amino acids. DNA of the CDR3: TGCGCCAGCAGCTCCGGGGCGGGTTGGGAGACCCAGTACTTC. This translates into CASSSGAGWETQYF.

J is TRBJ2-6 and V is TRBV6-1; D remains ambiguous. The V gene's germline CDR1 is MNHNS and CDR2 SASEGT. V was pared by 2 bases and J by 1 base, with 6 bases between. This CDR3 is 15 amino acids long. CDR3 sequence: CASSESWSGANVLTF. DNA of the CDR3: TGTGCCAGCAGTGAATCCTGGTCTGGGGCCAACGTCCTGACTTTC.

This chain links TRBV27 with TRBJ1-5; D remains unclear. The ends were cut back, 6 bases at V and 2 bases at J, with 26 bases in the middle. The CDR3 consists of 19 residues. Looked up from germline, CDR1 is MNHEY and CDR2 is SMNVEV (reference sequence). CDR3 residues: CASSPTRFLRGEGNQPQHF. DNA of the CDR3: TGTGCCAGCAGCCCCACCCGATTTCTCCGGGGAGAAGGCAATCAGCCCCAGCATTTT.

The CDR3 loop reads CASREQGALSTGELFF. Here the CDR3 DNA reads TGTGCCAGCAGGGAACAGGGGGCGCTGAGCACCGGGGAGCTGTTTTTT. The rearrangement uses TRBV27 and TRBJ2-2; TRBD1 matches 9 bases. This CDR3 region has 16 residues. Per the germline V gene, CDR1 is MNHEY and CDR2 is SMNVEV (reference sequence). J was trimmed by 4 bases and V by 6 bases; bases with no gene match: 9.

Regarding this clone: The sample carries other DNA sequences with the same CDR3. The chain uses TRBV7-2 and TRBJ2-2; 8 nucleotides align to TRBD2. V gave up 5 bases and J gave up 3 bases; unmatched junction bases: 8. The V gene's germline CDR1 is SGHTA and CDR2 FQGNSA. The CDR3 sequence is 16 residues long. For the CDR3, the DNA is TGTGCCAGCAGCCCACGGGGGGGGGCGTACACCGGGGAGCTGTTTTTT. Translation: CASSPRGGAYTGELFF.

The chain couples TRBV6-4 to TRBJ2-3, with 9 bases fitting TRBD2. CDR1 is MRHNA and CDR2 is SNTAGT in the germline V gene. The CDR3 runs 15 residues. Trimming took 3 bases from V and 2 from J; bases not matched to a gene: 3. CDR3: CASSESSGDTDTQYF. The CDR3 DNA sequence: TGTGCCAGCAGTGAATCTAGCGGGGACACAGATACGCAGTATTTT.

The V call is TRBV28, the J call TRBJ1-2; D not resolved. This CDR3 has 11 residues. From germline, CDR1 is MDHEN and CDR2 SYDVKM. V lost 6 bases and J lost 8, with 10 bases in between. The CDR3 DNA reads as TGTGCCAGCAGACACACCGGGGGCTACACCTTC. Translation: CASRHTGGYTF.

The rearrangement uses TRBV6-1 and TRBJ2-1, with 7 positions matching TRBD1. V lost 2 bases to trimming and J lost 2 bases; unmatched junction nucleotides: 3. CDR1 is MNHNS and CDR2 is SASEGT in the germline V gene. There are 15 residues in the CDR3. CDR3 in DNA: TGTGCCAGCAGTGAACAGGGGGTTACCTACAATGAGCAGTTCTTC. As protein: CASSEQGVTYNEQFF.

V usage is TRBV14 and J usage is TRBJ2-5; the match to TRBD1 covers 9 bases. The germline gives CDR1 SGHDN, CDR2 FVKESK. The V segment lost 2 bases and the J segment 4 bases; nucleotides outside the gene matches: 5. The length of the CDR3 is 15 residues. CDR3 region: CASSQITGGIETQYF. The CDR3, as DNA: TGTGCCAGCAGCCAAATTACAGGGGGCATAGAGACCCAGTACTTC.

The V and J genes are TRBV3-1 (or the pseudogene TRBV3-2) and TRBJ2-7; TRBD2 might be the D (5 bases). V dropped 1 base and J dropped 3 bases, with 16 bases sitting between them. Germline V gives CDR1 LGHDT, CDR2 YNNKEL (reference sequence). The CDR3 contains 16 residues. CDR3 DNA: TGTGCCAGCAGCCAAGTAGAGGGCAGGACCTTCTACGAGCAGTACTTC. This translates into CASSQVEGRTFYEQYF.

The chain carries TRBV14 and TRBJ1-1, with no clear D. Trimming took 4 bases from V and 0 from J, leaving 6 bases between them. The V gene's germline CDR1 is SGHDN and CDR2 FVKESK. There are 13 residues in the CDR3. In nucleotides, the CDR3 is TGTGCCAGCAGCCTCACAGTGAACACTGAAGCTTTCTTT. This encodes CASSLTVNTEAFF.

J is TRBJ1-2 and V is TRBV3-1 (or the pseudogene TRBV3-2); D unresolved. Trimming removed 3 bases at V and 7 bases at J, with 9 bases between. This CDR3 is 12 amino acids long. The V gene's germline CDR1 is LGHDT and CDR2 YNNKEL (reference sequence). The CDR3 coding sequence is TGTGCCAGCAGCCATCGCAGTGGTGGCTACACCTTC. It translates to CASSHRSGGYTF.

This clone was counted only a few times. This sequence joins TRBV28 and TRBJ1-6, with a tentative D call TRBD1 (6 bases). Germline lookup yields CDR1 MDHEN and CDR2 SYDVKM. Deletions cut 2 bases from V and 0 bases from J, with 8 bases between. CDR3 length equals 16 residues. CDR3 coding DNA: TGTGCCAGCAGTTTAACAGGGAGCTCCTATAATTCACCCCTCCACTTT. This translates into CASSLTGSSYNSPLHF.

This chain joins TRBV18 and TRBJ2-1; 7 bases are shared with TRBD2. This CDR3 has 18 residues. V shed 3 bases, J shed 4 bases, and the junction held 15 bases outside the gene matches. Looked up from germline, CDR1 is KGHSH and CDR2 is LQKENI. CDR3 coding DNA: TGTGCCAGCTCACCCCCACCGGGAATGGGGGGGAATTACAATGAGCAGTTCTTC. It specifies CASSPPPGMGGNYNEQFF.

The CDR3 DNA reads as TGCGCCAGCAGCCAAGGGGGGGAACAAGAGACCCAGTACTTC. The encoded protein is CASSQGGEQETQYF. The V gene is TRBV4-1, the J gene TRBJ2-5, with D perhaps TRBD2 (6 bases). This CDR3 has 14 amino acids. Trimming cost V 1 base and J 2 bases, with 8 bases left between them. The germline gives CDR1 MGHRA, CDR2 YSYEKL.

The chain links TRBV6-4 to TRBJ2-3; the match to TRBD2 covers 10 bases. CDR3 length: 15 residues. Germline V gene data show CDR1 as MRHNA and CDR2 as SNTAGT. V trimming: 2 bases; J trimming: 6 bases; junction bases outside the gene matches: 5. Here the CDR3 reads CASSDLAGAGDTQYF. CDR3 DNA: TGTGCCAGCAGTGACCTAGCGGGGGCCGGTGATACGCAGTATTTT.

The chain joins TRBV19 to TRBJ2-7; a possible D gene is TRBD1 (6 bases). V lost 9 bases to trimming and J lost 0 bases, with 12 bases between them. Germline V lookup: CDR1 LNHDA, CDR2 SQIVND (reference sequence). The CDR3 runs to 13 residues. CDR3 loop: CASHRTDSYEQYF. As DNA, the CDR3 is TGTGCCAGCCACCGGACAGACTCCTACGAGCAGTACTTC.

This clone was seen only once. The chain is built from TRBV6-4 and TRBJ2-3; no firm D call. Germline V CDR1 and CDR2: MRHNA, SNTAGT. V lost 6 bases to trimming and J lost 0 bases, with 7 bases between them. The CDR3 covers 13 residues. For the CDR3, the DNA is TGTGCCAGCAGCCTCAGGAGCACAGATACGCAGTATTTT. This translates into CASSLRSTDTQYF.

This clone was counted once. J is TRBJ2-7 and V is TRBV4-1; 9 nucleotides align to TRBD1. Germline assignment: CDR1 MGHRA and CDR2 YSYEKL. The J segment lost 6 bases and the V segment lost 3 bases, leaving 9 bases of the junction unmatched. This CDR3 spans 15 amino acids. CDR3 DNA sequence: TGCGCCAGCAGCCATATAGGGACAGGGAATGGCGAGCAGTACTTC. It yields the protein CASSHIGTGNGEQYF.

The chain combines TRBV2 with TRBJ2-5; 7 nucleotides line up with TRBD1. With V trimmed by 6 bases and J by 0 bases, 4 bases remained unmatched. Germline CDR1 reads SNHLY; CDR2 reads FYNNEI. The CDR3 is 14 residues long. The chain's CDR3 is CASSGDSYQETQYF. CDR3 bases: TGTGCCAGCAGCGGGGACAGCTACCAAGAGACCCAGTACTTC. Together with reference TRBV2 and TRBJ2-5, the CDR3 gives the full variable domain: EPEVTQTPSHQVTQMGQEVILRCVPISNHLYFYWYRQILGQKVEFLVSFYNNEISEKSEIFDDQFSVERPDGSNFTLKIRSTKLEDSAMYFCASSGDSYQETQYFGPGTRLLVL.

The gene calls are TRBV19 and TRBJ1-1, with 9 bases matching TRBD1. J was trimmed by 0 bases and V by 10 bases; bases with no gene match: 9. The CDR3 runs to 15 residues. Germline CDR1 and CDR2: LNHDA and SQIVND (reference sequence). The CDR3 DNA sequence: TGTGCCACCGTGGACAGGGGACTCATGAACACTGAAGCTTTCTTT. This codes for CATVDRGLMNTEAFF.

For this clone: In the same sample, other DNA sequences code for this CDR3. J is TRBJ2-5 and V is TRBV5-1; D remains ambiguous. Trimming removed 1 base from V and 2 bases from J, with 9 bases in between. CDR1 SGHRS and CDR2 YFSETQ come from the germline V gene. The CDR3 loop spans 14 amino acids. CDR3 DNA sequence: TGCGCCAGCAGCTTGCTCGGTAGGCAAGAGACCCAGTACTTC. Protein product: CASSLLGRQETQYF.

With regard to this clone: Other nucleotide sequences from this sample produce the same CDR3. The chain joins TRBV6-1 to TRBJ2-5, with 8 positions matching TRBD2. CDR1 and CDR2 (germline): MNHNS, SASEGT. The CDR3 length is 18 residues. After removal of 4 bases from V and 2 bases from J, the junction contained 15 bases not matched to a gene. The CDR3 DNA reads as TGTGCCAGCAGTGCTAGAAAAACGGGGGGGGCGGGGCAAGAGACCCAGTACTTC. Amino acid sequence: CASSARKTGGAGQETQYF.

The chain employs TRBV19 and TRBJ2-3; TRBD2 matches 8 bases. This CDR3 has 16 residues. V gave up 3 bases and J gave up 4 bases; unmatched junction bases: 9. The germline gives CDR1 LNHDA, CDR2 SQIVND (reference sequence). CDR3 sequence reads: CASSMGSGRGADTQYF. In DNA form, the CDR3 reads TGTGCCAGTAGTATGGGATCCGGGCGGGGGGCAGATACGCAGTATTTT.

The chain couples TRBV7-2 to TRBJ2-7, with TRBD2 matching 8 bases. Trimming at V came to 5 bases and at J to 2 bases, leaving 5 bases not matched to a gene. CDR3 size: 14 residues. Germline V lookup: CDR1 SGHTA, CDR2 FQGNSA. The CDR3: CASSARGGTYEQYF. CDR3 nucleotides: TGTGCCAGCAGCGCCCGGGGGGGGACCTACGAGCAGTACTTC.

The rearrangement uses TRBV6-5 and TRBJ1-3; no definite D call. V was shortened by 7 bases and J by 4 bases, with 8 bases between the two germline ends. This CDR3 spans 12 amino acids. Germline V gene lookup returns CDR1 MNHEY and CDR2 SVGAGI. CDR3 nucleotide sequence: TGTGCCAGCAACTCGCCGGGAAACACCATATATTTT. Amino acids: CASNSPGNTIYF.

The CDR3 DNA sequence: TGTGCCAGCAGCCCCCCTGGGGCAGGGAGGGACGAGCAGTACTTC. The encoded protein is CASSPPGAGRDEQYF. The J gene is TRBJ2-7, the V gene TRBV5-6; 7 bases match TRBD2. This CDR3 spans 15 amino acids. Per germline, CDR1 SGHDT and CDR2 YYEEEE. V dropped 4 bases and J dropped 5; count of bases not matched to a gene: 12.

This clone is a singleton in its sample. Other nucleotide sequences from this sample produce the same CDR3. The chain employs TRBV30 and TRBJ1-2; a possible D gene is TRBD1 (5 bases). Trimming took off 0 bases at V and 8 bases at J, with 10 bases between the two ends. The CDR3 covers 12 residues. Germline V gene lookup returns CDR1 GTSNPN and CDR2 SVGIG (reference sequence). This CDR3 reads CAWSVQSGGYTF. CDR3 DNA sequence: TGTGCCTGGAGTGTACAATCAGGGGGCTACACCTTC.

This clone occurred a few times. This chain uses TRBV7-9 with TRBJ2-1, with 10 bases that match TRBD1. The germline CDR1 and CDR2 sequences are SEHNR and FQNEAQ (reference sequence). V gave up 10 bases and J gave up 9 bases; unmatched junction bases: 3. The CDR3 has 11 amino acids. The CDR3 DNA reads TGTGCCATAGACAGGGGGCTTGAGCAGTTCTTC. Its protein is CAIDRGLEQFF.

The CDR3 DNA is TGTGCCAGCAGCTTGAATCTAGCGGGGGGTGCGAACACCGGGGAGCTGTTTTTT. Translation gives CASSLNLAGGANTGELFF. The rearrangement joins TRBV11-2 to TRBJ2-2; 11 positions agree with TRBD2. The CDR3 covers 18 residues. The junction had 6 bases not matched to a gene; V was cut back by 3 bases and J by 0 bases. Germline V gives CDR1 SGHAT, CDR2 FQNNGV.

The V and J genes are TRBV5-1 and TRBJ2-7, with D perhaps TRBD1 (6 bases). Trimming cost V 7 bases and J 3 bases, with 20 bases left between them. This CDR3 region has 15 residues. Germline V CDR1 and CDR2: SGHRS, YFSETQ. CDR3: CASSPTGKTNYEQYF. The CDR3, as DNA: TGCGCCAGCTCCCCTACAGGGAAGACCAACTACGAGCAGTACTTC.